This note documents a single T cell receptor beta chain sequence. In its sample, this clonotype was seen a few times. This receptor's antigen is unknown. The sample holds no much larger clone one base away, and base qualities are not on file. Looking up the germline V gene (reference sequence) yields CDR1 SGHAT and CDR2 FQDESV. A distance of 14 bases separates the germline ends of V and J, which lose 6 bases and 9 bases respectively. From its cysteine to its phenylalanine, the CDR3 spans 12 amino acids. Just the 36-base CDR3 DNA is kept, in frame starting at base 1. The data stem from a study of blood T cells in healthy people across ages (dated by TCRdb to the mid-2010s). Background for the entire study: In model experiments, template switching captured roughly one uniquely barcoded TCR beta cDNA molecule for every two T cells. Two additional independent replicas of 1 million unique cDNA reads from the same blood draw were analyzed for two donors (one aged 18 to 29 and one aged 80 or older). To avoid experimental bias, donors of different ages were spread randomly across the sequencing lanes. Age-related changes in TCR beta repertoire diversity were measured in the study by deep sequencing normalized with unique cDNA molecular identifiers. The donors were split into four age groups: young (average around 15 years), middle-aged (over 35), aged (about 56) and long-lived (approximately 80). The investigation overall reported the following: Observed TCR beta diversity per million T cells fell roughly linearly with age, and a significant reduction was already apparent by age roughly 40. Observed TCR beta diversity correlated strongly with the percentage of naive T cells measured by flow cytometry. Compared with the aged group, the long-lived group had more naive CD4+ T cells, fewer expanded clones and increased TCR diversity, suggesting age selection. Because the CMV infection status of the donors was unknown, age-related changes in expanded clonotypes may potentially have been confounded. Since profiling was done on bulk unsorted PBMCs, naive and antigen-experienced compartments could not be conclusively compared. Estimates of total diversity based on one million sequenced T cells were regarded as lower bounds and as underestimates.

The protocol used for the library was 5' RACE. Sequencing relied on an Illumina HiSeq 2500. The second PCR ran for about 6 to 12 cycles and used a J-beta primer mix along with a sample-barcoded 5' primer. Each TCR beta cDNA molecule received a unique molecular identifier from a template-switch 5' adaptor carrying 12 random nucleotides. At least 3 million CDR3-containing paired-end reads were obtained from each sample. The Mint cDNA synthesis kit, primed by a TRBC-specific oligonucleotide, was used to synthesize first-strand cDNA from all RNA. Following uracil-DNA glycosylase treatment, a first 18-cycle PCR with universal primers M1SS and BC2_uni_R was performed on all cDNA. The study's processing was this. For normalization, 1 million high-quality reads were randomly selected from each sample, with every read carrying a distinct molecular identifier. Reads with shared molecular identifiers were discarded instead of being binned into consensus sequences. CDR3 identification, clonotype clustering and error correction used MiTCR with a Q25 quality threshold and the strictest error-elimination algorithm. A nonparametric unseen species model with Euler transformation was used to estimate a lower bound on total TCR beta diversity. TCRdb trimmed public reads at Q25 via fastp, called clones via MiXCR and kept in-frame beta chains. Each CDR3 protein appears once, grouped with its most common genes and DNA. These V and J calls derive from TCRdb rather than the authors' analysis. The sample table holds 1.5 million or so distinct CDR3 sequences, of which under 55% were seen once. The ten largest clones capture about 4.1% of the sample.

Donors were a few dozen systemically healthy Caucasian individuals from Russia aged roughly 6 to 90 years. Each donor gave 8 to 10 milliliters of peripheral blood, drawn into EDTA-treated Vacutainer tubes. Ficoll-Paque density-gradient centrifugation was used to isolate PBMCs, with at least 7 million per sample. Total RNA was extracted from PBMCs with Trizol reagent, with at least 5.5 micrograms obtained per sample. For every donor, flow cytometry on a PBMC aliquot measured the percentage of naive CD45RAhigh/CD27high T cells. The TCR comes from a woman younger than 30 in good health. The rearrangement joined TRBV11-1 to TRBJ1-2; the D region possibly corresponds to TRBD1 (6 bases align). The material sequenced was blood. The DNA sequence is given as TGTGCCAGCAGTGTACAGGGTTCTTGCTACACCTTC. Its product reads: CASSVQGSCYTF.